These 20 T cell receptor beta chains originate from one sample sequenced in a study of blood T cells in healthy people across ages. A J-beta primer mix and a sample-barcoded 5' primer were used in a second PCR of about 7 to 11 cycles. TCRdb reprocessed the 5' RACE reads via MiXCR and lists one record per CDR3 protein. The sample includes some 1.7 million distinct CDR3 sequences, 25% to 30% of them seen just once. The sequencing sample was made of blood. The receptor set was obtained from a young woman in good health.

This clonotype came up a few times. The V gene is TRBV6-2 or TRBV6-3, the J gene TRBJ2-2, with 7 bases lining up with TRBD1. The V segment lost 4 bases and the J segment 2 bases; nucleotides outside the gene matches: 4. Germline CDR1 reads MNHEY; CDR2 reads SVGEGT. CDR3 length equals 15 residues. In nucleotides, the CDR3 is TGTGCCAGCAGTTTTGGGACAGCCAACACCGGGGAGCTGTTTTTT. Amino acid sequence: CASSFGTANTGELFF.

In the case of this clonotype: It may be a read error: a sequence one base away is much more abundant. The chain carries TRBV20-1 and TRBJ2-1, with D perhaps given as TRBD1 or TRBD2 (6 bases each). The CDR3 sequence is 15 residues long. The germline CDR1 and CDR2 sequences are DFQATT and SNEGSKA (reference sequence). Between the trimmed V and J ends, which lost 5 bases and 6 bases, there was a span of 20 bases. The CDR3 nucleotides are TGCAGTGCTCCCGGGGGCAGGGAAAGGTGCAATGAGCAGTTCTTC. The encoded protein is CSAPGGRERCNEQFF.

V gene TRBV10-3 combines with J gene TRBJ2-1, with 14 bases aligning to TRBD2. Looked up from germline, CDR1 is ENHRY and CDR2 is SYGVKD. CDR3 length: 17 residues. V lost 0 bases, J lost 9 bases, and 7 bases stayed unmatched. The DNA for the CDR3 is TGTGCCATCAGTGAGTCCCAGACTAGCGGGGGGGTCGGTGAGCAGTTCTTC. As protein: CAISESQTSGGVGEQFF.

This clonotype was seen repeatedly, ten times or more. The chain recombines TRBV20-1 with TRBJ2-5; 7 bases match TRBD2. From germline, CDR1 is DFQATT and CDR2 SNEGSKA (reference sequence). The length of the CDR3 is 12 residues. Written as DNA, the CDR3 is TGCAGCCCTAGCGGACTCGCGGAGACCCAGTACTTC. This translates into CSPSGLAETQYF.

The rearrangement uses TRBV29-1 and TRBJ2-7; D not certain. The CDR3 runs 12 residues. CDR1 SQVTM and CDR2 ANQGSEA come from the germline V gene. V lost 6 bases to trimming and J lost 4 bases, with 13 bases between them. This CDR3 reads CSVPGVGYEQYF. CDR3 coding DNA: TGCAGCGTACCAGGCGTAGGGTACGAGCAGTACTTC.

The chain recombines TRBV20-1 with TRBJ2-5; the D gene is possibly TRBD1 (5 bases). Trimming shortened V by 7 bases and J by 0 bases, and 9 bases separated the two germline ends. Per the germline V gene, CDR1 is DFQATT and CDR2 is SNEGSKA (reference sequence). The CDR3 has 12 residues. DNA for the CDR3: TGCAGTGGTACAGGCAACCAAGAGACCCAGTACTTC. Translation: CSGTGNQETQYF.

The chain links TRBV15 to TRBJ1-2, with D perhaps TRBD1 (5 bases). The length of the CDR3 is 14 residues. Germline CDR1 is LNHNV and CDR2 is YYDKDF (reference sequence). Trimming cost V 0 bases and J 8 bases, with 13 bases left between them. CDR3: CATSRDRGISGYTF. The CDR3 nucleotides read TGTGCCACCAGCAGAGATAGGGGCATAAGCGGCTACACCTTC.

The rearrangement links TRBV4-3 to TRBJ2-7, with D perhaps TRBD1 (7 bases). CDR1 and CDR2 from the germline V gene are LGHNA and YSLEER. The V end lost 0 bases, the J end lost 7 bases, and 16 bases lay between the germline ends. The CDR3 has 15 residues. DNA of the CDR3: TGCGCCAGCAGCCAAGATCTAGAGGGGGCGGGGGAGCAGTACTTC. This translates into CASSQDLEGAGEQYF.

This clonotype was seen more than once but under ten times. The genes are TRBV30 and TRBJ2-4, with D perhaps given as TRBD1 or TRBD2 (5 bases each). The CDR3 is made up of 12 amino acids. Germline CDR1 is GTSNPN and CDR2 is SVGIG (reference sequence). Trimming left V 4 bases short and J 13 bases short, with 17 bases between. Here the CDR3 DNA reads TGTGCCTGGACCCTCACAGGATGGGAGCAGTACTTC. It codes for CAWTLTGWEQYF.

The rearrangement joins TRBV4-3 to TRBJ2-1; D is possibly TRBD1 or TRBD2 (5 bases each). TRBJ2-7 matches the DNA end more closely, so the J call is doubtful. Germline V gene data show CDR1 as LGHNA and CDR2 as YSLEER. The CDR3 has 14 amino acids. The CDR3 DNA reads TGCGCCAGCAGCCAAGAGGTTGGGGGACGCGAGCAGTACTTC. Protein sequence: CASSQEVGGREQYF.

This clonotype was detected ten times or more. The chain is built from TRBV7-9 and TRBJ2-7; 8 nucleotides match TRBD1. This CDR3 is built from 12 residues. V lost 3 bases to trimming and J lost 6 bases; unmatched junction nucleotides: 1. Germline V gene data show CDR1 as SEHNR and CDR2 as FQNEAQ (reference sequence). CDR3 bases: TGTGCCAGCAGCTTTGGGACAGGCGAGCAGTACTTC. This sequence encodes CASSFGTGEQYF.

This clonotype was detected ten times or more. This chain connects TRBV20-1 to TRBJ2-5; 7 bases are shared with TRBD1. Germline values: CDR1 DFQATT, CDR2 SNEGSKA (reference sequence). Germline trimming cut 3 bases from V and 3 bases from J; bases unmatched to any gene: 7. This CDR3 contains 14 residues. CDR3 coding DNA: TGCAGTGCTAGGGCCGGGACAGAAAAAGAGACCCAGTACTTC. It is translated as CSARAGTEKETQYF.

This clonotype was counted many times. V gene TRBV5-1 combines with J gene TRBJ2-2; 8 bases are a match to TRBD1. The V gene end was trimmed by 5 bases and the J gene end by 1 base; junction bases not matched to a gene: 4. This CDR3 spans 15 amino acids. Per the germline V gene, CDR1 is SGHRS and CDR2 is YFSETQ. The CDR3 coding sequence is TGCGCCAGCAGTTCACAGGGGGTGAACACCGGGGAGCTGTTTTTT. Its translation is CASSSQGVNTGELFF. Drawing the rest from reference TRBV5-1 and TRBJ2-2, the complete variable domain is KAGVTQTPRYLIKTRGQQVTLSCSPISGHRSVSWYQQTPGQGLQFLFEYFSETQRNKGNFPGRFSGRQFSNSRSEMNVSTLELGDSALYLCASSSQGVNTGELFFGEGSRLTVL.

This chain uses TRBV12-5 with TRBJ2-2; D ambiguous. With 1 base removed from V and 0 bases from J, the gap between germline ends came to 9 bases. Looked up from germline, CDR1 is LGHNT and CDR2 is FRNRAP. The length of the CDR3 is 16 residues. The CDR3 bases are TGTGCTAGTGGTTTGGACTGGGGTTCGAACACCGGGGAGCTGTTTTTT. This codes for CASGLDWGSNTGELFF.

This clonotype occurred many times. The chain combines TRBV7-3 with TRBJ2-1; 8 nucleotides align to TRBD1. Germline trimming cut 5 bases from V and 8 bases from J; bases unmatched to any gene: 8. The germline CDR1 and CDR2 sequences are SGHTA and FQGTGA. CDR3 length equals 14 residues. The CDR3 nucleotides are TGTGCCAGCAGCGGTCGGACAGGGAGCGATGAGCAGTTCTTC. Amino acid sequence: CASSGRTGSDEQFF.

This clonotype has only a few counts. The chain joins TRBV6-1 to TRBJ2-7; TRBD2 is a possible D gene (6 bases). Trimming shortened V by 8 bases and J by 2 bases, and 16 bases separated the two germline ends. The CDR3 extends over 14 amino acids. The germline CDR1 and CDR2 sequences are MNHNS and SASEGT. The CDR3 DNA reads as TGTGCCAGCCATATAGGGAGGAGGACCTACGAGCAGTACTTC. It encodes CASHIGRRTYEQYF.

About this clonotype itself: A much larger clone differs by one base, so this may be a read error. V and J are TRBV7-2 and TRBJ2-5; D is unresolved. The V end lost 8 bases, the J end lost 1 base, and 5 bases lay between the germline ends. The CDR3 totals 11 residues. Germline V CDR1 and CDR2: SGHTA, FQGNSA. The CDR3: CASAIQETQYF. The CDR3 DNA reads TGTGCCAGCGCGATCCAAGAGACCCAGTACTTC.

Comment on this clonotype: This may be a read error, as it is one base from a much larger clone. The chain joins TRBV14 to TRBJ2-3; D possibly corresponds to TRBD2 (6 bases). The length of the CDR3 is 17 residues. CDR1 and CDR2 from the germline V gene are SGHDN and FVKESK. V lost 2 bases and J lost 4, with 19 bases in between. CDR3 protein: CASSQPGGARRADTQYF. CDR3 coding DNA: TGTGCCAGCAGCCAACCCGGAGGGGCCAGACGCGCAGATACGCAGTATTTT.

Details on this clonotype: A clone one base away is much larger, so this may be a read error. The rearrangement joins TRBV20-1 to TRBJ2-7; possibly TRBD2 for D (5 bases). Germline V gives CDR1 DFQATT, CDR2 SNEGSKA (reference sequence). There are 15 residues in the CDR3. V was pared by 4 bases and J by 5 bases, with 21 bases between. The CDR3 nucleotides are TGCAGTGCTAATCCCCCTAGAGGGAGAATGAACGAGCAGTACTTC. Protein product: CSANPPRGRMNEQYF.

The V call is TRBV10-1, the J call TRBJ2-7; 10 positions agree with TRBD1. CDR3 length: 14 residues. Germline assignment: CDR1 WNHNN and CDR2 SYGVQD (reference sequence). Trimming at V came to 4 bases and at J to 7 bases, leaving 7 bases not matched to a gene. The CDR3 region has the DNA TGCGCCAGCAGTGCTTGGGACAGGGGCAATGAGCAGTACTTC. Translating it yields CASSAWDRGNEQYF.